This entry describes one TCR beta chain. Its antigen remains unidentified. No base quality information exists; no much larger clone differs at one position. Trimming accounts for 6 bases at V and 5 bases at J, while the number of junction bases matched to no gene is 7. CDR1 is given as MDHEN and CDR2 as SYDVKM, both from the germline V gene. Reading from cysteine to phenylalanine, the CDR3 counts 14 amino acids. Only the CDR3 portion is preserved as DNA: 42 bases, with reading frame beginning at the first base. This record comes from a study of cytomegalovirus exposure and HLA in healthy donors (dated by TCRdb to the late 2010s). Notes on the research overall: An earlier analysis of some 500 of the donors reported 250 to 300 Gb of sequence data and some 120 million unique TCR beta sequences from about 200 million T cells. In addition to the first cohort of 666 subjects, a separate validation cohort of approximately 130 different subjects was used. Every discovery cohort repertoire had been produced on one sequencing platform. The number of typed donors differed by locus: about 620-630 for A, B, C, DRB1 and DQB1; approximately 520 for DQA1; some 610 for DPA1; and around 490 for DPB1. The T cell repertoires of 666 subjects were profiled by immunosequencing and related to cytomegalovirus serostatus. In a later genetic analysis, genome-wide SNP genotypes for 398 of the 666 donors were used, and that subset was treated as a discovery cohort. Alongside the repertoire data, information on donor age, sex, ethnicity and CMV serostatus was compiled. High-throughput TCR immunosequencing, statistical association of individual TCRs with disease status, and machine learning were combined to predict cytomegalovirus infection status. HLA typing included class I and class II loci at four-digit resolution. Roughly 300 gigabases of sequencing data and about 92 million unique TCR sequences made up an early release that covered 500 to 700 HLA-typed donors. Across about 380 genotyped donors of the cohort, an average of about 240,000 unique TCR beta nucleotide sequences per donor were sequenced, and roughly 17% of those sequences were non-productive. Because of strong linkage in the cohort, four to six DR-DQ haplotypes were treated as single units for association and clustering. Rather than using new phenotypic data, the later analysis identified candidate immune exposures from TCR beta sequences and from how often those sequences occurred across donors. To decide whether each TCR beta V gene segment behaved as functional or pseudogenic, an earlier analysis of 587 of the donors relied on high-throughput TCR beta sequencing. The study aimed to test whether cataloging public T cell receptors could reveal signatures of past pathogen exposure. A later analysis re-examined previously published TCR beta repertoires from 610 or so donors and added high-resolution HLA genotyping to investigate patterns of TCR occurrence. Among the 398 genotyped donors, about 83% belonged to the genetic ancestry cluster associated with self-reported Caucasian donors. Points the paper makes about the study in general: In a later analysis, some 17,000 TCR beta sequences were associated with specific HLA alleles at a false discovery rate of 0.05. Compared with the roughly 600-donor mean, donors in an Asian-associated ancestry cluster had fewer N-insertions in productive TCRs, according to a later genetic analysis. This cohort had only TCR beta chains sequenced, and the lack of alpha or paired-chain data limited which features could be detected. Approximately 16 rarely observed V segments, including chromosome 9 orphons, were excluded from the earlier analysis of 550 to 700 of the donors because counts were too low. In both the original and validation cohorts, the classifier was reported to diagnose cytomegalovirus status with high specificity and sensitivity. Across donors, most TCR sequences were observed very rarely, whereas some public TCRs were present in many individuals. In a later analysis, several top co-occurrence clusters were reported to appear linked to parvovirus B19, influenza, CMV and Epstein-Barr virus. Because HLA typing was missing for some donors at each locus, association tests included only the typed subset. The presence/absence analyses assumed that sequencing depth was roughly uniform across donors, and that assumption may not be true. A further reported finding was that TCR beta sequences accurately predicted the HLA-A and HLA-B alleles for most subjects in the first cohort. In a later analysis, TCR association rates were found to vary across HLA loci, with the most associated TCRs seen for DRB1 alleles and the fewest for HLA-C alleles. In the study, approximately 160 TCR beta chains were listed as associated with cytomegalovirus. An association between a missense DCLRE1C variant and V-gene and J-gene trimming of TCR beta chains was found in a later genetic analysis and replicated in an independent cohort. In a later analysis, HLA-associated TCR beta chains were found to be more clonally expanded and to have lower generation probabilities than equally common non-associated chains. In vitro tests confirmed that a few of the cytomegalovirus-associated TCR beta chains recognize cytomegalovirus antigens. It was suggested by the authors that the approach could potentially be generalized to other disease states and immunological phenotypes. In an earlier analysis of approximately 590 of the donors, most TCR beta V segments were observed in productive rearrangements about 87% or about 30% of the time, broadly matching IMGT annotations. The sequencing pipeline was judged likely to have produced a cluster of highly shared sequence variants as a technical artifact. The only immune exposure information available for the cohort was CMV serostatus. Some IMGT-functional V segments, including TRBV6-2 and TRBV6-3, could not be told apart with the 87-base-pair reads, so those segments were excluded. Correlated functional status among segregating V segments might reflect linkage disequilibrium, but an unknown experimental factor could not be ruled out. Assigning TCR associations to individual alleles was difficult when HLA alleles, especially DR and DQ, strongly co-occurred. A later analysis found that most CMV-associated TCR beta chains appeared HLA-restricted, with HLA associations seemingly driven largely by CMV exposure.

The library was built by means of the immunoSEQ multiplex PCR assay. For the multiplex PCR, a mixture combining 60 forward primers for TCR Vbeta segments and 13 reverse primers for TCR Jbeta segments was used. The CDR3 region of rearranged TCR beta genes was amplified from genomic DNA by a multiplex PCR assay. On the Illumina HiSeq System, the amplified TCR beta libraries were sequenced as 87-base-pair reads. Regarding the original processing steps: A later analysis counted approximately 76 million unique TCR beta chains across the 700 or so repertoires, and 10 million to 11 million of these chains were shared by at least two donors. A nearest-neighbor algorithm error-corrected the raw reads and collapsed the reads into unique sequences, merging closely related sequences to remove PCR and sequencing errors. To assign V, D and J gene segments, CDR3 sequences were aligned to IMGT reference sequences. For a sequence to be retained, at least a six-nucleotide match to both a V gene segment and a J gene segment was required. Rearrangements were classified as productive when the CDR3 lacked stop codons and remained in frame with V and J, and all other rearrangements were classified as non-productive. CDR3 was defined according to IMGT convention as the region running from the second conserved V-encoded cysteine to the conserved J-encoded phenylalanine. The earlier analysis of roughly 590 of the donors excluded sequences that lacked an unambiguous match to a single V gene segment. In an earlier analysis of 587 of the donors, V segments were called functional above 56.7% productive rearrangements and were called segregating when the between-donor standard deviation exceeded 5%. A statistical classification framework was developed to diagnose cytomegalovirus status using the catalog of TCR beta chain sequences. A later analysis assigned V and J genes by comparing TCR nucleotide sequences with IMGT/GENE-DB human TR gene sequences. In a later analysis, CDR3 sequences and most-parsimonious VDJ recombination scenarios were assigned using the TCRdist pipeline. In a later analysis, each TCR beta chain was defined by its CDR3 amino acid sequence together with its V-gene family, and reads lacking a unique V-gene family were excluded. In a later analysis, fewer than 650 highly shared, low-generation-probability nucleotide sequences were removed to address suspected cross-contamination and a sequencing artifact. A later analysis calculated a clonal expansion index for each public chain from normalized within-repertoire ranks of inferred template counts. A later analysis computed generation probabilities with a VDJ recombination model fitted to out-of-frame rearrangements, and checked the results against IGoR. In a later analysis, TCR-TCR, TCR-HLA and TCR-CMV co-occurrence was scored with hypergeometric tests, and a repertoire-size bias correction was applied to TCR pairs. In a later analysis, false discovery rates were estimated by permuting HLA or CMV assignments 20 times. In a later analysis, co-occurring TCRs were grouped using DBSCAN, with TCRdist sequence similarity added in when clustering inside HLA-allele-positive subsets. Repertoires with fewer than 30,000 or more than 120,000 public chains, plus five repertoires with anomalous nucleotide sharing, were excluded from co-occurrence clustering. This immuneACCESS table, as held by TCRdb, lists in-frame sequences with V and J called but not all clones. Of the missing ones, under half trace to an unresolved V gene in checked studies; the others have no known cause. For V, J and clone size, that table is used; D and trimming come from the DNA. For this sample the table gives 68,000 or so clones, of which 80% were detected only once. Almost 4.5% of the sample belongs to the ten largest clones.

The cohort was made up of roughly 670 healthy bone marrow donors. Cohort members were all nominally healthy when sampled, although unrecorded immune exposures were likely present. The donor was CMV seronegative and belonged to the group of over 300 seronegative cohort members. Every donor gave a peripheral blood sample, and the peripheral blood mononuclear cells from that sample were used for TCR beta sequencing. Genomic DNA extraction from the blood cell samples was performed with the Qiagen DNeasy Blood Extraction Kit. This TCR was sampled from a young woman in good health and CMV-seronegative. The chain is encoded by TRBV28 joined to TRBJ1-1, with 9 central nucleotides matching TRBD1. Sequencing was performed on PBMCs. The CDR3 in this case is CASRQGARETEAFF. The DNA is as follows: TGTGCCAGCAGACAGGGGGCGCGGGAAACTGAAGCTTTCTTT.